The T cell receptor (beta chain) under discussion was sequenced for a study of T-cell reconstitution after alpha-beta-depleted transplantation in children. V lost 3 bases and J lost 9, with 12 bases in between. The CDR3 sequence is 11 residues long. CDR1 and CDR2 from the germline V gene are SQVTM and ANQGSEA. Researchers prepared the TCRbeta library using unique molecular identifiers, the study reports. TCRdb passed the PCR reads through MiXCR, listing each CDR3 protein once. The repertoire holds 490,000 or so distinct CDR3 sequences, with approximately 12% as singletons. The sequences come from PBMCs from the stem cell graft donor, collected from the stem cell graft. The TCR comes from a human donor who donated a stem cell graft to a child with combined immunodeficiency. The chain uses TRBV29-1 and TRBJ2-7; TRBD1 might be the D (6 bases). The CDR3 nucleotides are TGCAGCGTTGATCACAGGGCTGGGCAGTACTTC. This encodes CSVDHRAGQYF.